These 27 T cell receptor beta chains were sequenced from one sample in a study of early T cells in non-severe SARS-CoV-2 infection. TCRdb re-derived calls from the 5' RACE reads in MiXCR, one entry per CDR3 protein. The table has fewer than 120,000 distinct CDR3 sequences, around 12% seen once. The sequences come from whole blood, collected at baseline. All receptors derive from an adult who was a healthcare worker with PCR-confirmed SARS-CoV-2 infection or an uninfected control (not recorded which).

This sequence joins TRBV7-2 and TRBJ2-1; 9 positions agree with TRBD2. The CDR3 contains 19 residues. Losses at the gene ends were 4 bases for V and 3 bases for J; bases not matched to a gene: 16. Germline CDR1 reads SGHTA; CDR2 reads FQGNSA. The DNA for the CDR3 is TGTGCCAGCAGCTGGAGTTCGTCAGGGACTAGCAGGGACTACAATGAGCAGTTCTTC. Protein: CASSWSSSGTSRDYNEQFF.

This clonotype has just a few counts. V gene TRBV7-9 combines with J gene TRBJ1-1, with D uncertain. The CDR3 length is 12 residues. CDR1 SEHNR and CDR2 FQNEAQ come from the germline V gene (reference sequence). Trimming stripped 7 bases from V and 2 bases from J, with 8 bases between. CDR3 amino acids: CASTAGNTEAFF. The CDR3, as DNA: TGTGCCAGCACCGCTGGAAACACTGAAGCTTTCTTT.

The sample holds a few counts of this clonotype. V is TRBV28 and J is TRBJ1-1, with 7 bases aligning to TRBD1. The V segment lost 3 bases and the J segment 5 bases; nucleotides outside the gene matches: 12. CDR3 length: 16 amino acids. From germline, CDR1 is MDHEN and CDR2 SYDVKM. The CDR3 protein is CASSLPYRGRSTEAFF. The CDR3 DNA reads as TGTGCCAGCAGTTTGCCCTACAGGGGCCGAAGTACTGAAGCTTTCTTT.

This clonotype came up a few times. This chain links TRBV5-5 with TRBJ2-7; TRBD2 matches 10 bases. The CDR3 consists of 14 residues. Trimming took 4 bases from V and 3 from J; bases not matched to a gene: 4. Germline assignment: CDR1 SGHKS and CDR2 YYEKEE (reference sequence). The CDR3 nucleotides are TGTGCCAGCAGCCCTAGCGGGAGTCTCTACGAGCAGTACTTC. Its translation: CASSPSGSLYEQYF.

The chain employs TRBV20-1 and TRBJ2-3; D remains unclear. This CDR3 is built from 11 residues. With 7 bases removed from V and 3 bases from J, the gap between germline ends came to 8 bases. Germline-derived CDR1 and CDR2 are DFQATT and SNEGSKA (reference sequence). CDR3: CSVVGTDTQYF. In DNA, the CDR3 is TGCAGTGTAGTGGGAACAGATACGCAGTATTTT.

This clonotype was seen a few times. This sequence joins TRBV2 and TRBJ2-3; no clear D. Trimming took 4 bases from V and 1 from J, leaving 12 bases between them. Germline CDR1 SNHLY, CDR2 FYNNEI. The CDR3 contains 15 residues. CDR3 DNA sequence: TGTGCCAGCAGTGCCGGACGGACCCGCACAGATACGCAGTATTTT. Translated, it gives CASSAGRTRTDTQYF.

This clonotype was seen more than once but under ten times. The CDR3 spells CASSLVQGDTGELFF. In DNA, the CDR3 is TGTGCCAGCAGCTTGGTCCAGGGGGACACCGGGGAGCTGTTTTTT. The V gene is TRBV5-6, the J gene TRBJ2-2; 7 nucleotides match TRBD1. The V gene end was trimmed by 0 bases and the J gene end by 3 bases; junction bases not matched to a gene: 2. This CDR3 spans 15 amino acids. CDR1 and CDR2 from the germline V gene are SGHDT and YYEEEE.

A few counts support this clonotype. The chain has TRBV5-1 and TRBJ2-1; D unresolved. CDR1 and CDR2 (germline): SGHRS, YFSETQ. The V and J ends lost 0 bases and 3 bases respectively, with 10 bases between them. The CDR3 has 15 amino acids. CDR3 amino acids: CASSLADSFYNEQFF. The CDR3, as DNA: TGCGCCAGCAGCTTGGCTGACTCCTTCTACAATGAGCAGTTCTTC.

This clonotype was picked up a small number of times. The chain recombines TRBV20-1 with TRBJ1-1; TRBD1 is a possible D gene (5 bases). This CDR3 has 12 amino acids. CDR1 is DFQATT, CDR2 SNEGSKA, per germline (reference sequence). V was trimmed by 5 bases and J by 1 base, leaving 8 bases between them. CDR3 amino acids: CSAPTGNTEAFF. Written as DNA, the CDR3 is TGCAGTGCTCCCACAGGGAACACTGAAGCTTTCTTT.

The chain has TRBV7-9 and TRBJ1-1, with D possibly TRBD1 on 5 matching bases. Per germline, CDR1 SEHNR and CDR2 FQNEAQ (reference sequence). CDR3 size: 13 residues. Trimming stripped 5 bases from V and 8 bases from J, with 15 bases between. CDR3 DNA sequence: TGTGCCAGCAGCCCGCGACAGAATAGAGAAGCTTTCTTT. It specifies CASSPRQNREAFF.

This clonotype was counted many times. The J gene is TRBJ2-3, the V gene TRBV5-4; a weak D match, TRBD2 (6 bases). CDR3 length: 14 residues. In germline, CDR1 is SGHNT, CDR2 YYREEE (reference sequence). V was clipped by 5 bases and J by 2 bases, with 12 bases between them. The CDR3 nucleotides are TGTGCCAGCAGAGATGGACTACCCACAGATACGCAGTATTTT. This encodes CASRDGLPTDTQYF.

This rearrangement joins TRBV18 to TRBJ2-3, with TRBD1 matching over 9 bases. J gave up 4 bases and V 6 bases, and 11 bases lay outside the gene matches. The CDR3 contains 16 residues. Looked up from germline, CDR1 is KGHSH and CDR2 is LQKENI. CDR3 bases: TGTGCCAGCTCCCACGGGACAGGGAGTTTCCCAGATACGCAGTATTTT. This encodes CASSHGTGSFPDTQYF.

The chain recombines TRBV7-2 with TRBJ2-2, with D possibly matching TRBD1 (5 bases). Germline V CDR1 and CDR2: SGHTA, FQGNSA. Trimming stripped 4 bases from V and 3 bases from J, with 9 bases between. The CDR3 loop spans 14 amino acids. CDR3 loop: CASSSARDTGELFF. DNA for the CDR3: TGTGCCAGCAGCTCAGCCAGGGACACCGGGGAGCTGTTTTTT.

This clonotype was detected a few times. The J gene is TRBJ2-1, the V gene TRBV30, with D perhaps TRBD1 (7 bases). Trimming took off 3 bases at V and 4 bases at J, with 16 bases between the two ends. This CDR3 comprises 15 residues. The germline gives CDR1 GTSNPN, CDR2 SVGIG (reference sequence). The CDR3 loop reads CAWRYRGGGYNEQFF. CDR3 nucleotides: TGTGCCTGGAGATACAGGGGAGGAGGGTACAATGAGCAGTTCTTC. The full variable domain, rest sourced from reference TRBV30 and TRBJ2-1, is SQTIHQWPATLVQPVGSPLSLECTVEGTSNPNLYWYRQAAGRGLQLLFYSVGIGQISSEVPQNLSASRPQDRQFILSSKKLLLSDSGFYLCAWRYRGGGYNEQFFGPGTRLTVL.

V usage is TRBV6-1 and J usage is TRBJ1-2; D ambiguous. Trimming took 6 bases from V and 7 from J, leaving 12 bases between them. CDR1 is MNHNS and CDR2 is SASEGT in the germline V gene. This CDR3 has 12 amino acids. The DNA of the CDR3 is TGTGCCAGCAGGACGACATGCCGTGGCTACACCTTC. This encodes CASRTTCRGYTF.

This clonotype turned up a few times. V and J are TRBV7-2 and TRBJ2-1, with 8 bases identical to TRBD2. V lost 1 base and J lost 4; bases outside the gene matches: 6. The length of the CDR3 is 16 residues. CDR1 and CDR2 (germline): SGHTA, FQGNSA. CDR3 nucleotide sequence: TGTGCCAGCAGCTTAGAAGGTCGCGGGGGGTACAATGAGCAGTTCTTC. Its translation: CASSLEGRGGYNEQFF.

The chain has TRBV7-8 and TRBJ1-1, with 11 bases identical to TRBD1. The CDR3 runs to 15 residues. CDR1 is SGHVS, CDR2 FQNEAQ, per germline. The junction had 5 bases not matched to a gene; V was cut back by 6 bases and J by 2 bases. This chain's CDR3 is CASRLDRGRNTEAFF. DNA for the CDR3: TGTGCCAGCAGGTTGGACAGGGGGCGAAACACTGAAGCTTTCTTT.

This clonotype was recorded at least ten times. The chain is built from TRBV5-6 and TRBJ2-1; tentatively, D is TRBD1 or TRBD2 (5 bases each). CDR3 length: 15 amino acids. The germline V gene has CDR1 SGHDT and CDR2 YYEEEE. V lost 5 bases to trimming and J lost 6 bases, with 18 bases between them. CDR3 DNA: TGTGCCAGCAGTTTGCTCCGGGACGTAGTCAATGAGCAGTTCTTC. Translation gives CASSLLRDVVNEQFF. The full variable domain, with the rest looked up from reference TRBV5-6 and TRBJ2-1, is DAGVTQSPTHLIKTRGQQVTLRCSPKSGHDTVSWYQQALGQGPQFIFQYYEEEERQRGNFPDRFSGHQFPNYSSELNVNALLLGDSALYLCASSLLRDVVNEQFFGPGTRLTVL.

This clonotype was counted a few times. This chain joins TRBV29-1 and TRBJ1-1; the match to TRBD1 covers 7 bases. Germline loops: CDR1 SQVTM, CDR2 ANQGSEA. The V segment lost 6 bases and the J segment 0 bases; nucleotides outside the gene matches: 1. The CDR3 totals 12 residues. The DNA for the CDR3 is TGCAGCGTAGGGACAGTGAACACTGAAGCTTTCTTT. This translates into CSVGTVNTEAFF.

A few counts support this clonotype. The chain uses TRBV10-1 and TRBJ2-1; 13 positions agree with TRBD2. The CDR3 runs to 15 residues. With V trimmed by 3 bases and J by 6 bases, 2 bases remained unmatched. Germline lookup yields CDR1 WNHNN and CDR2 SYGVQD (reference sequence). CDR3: CASSDGLAGVNEQFF. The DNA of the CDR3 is TGCGCCAGCAGTGATGGACTAGCGGGAGTCAATGAGCAGTTCTTC.

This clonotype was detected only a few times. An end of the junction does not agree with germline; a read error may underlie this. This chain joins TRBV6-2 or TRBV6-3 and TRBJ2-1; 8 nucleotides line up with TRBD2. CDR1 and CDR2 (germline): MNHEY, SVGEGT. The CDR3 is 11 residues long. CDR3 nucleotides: TGTGCCAGCAGTTCCGGGACTAGTAATTGCTTC. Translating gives CASSSGTSNCF.

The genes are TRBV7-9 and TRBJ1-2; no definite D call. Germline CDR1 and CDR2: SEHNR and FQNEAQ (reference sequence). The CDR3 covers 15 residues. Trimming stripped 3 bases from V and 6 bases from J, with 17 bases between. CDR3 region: CASSFPAPEIDGYTF. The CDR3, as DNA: TGTGCCAGCAGCTTCCCCGCCCCGGAGATAGATGGCTACACCTTC.

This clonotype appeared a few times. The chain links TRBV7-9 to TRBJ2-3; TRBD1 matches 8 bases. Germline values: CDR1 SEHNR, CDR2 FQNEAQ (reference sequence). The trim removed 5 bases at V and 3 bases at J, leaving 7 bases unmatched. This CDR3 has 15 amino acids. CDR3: CASSIGGQGTDTQYF. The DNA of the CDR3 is TGTGCCAGCAGCATAGGTGGACAGGGAACAGATACGCAGTATTTT.

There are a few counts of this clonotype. CDR3 DNA sequence: TGTGCCATCAGGGGCGTTCTTGGGAACACTGAAGCTTTCTTT. This gives the protein CAIRGVLGNTEAFF. The genes are TRBV10-3 and TRBJ1-1; D remains unclear. Germline loops: CDR1 ENHRY, CDR2 SYGVKD. The CDR3 is 14 residues long. V was trimmed by 6 bases and J by 1 base, leaving 12 bases between them.

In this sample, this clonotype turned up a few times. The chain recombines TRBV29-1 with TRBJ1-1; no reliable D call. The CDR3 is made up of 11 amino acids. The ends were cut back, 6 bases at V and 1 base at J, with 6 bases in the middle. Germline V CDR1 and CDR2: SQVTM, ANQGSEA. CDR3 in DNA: TGCAGCGTCCACAAGAACACTGAAGCTTTCTTT. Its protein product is CSVHKNTEAFF.

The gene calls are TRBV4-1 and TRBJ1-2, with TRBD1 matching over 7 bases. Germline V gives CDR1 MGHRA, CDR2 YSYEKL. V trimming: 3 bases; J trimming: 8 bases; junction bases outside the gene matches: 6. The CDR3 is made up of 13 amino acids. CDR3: CASSQEGGDGYTF. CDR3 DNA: TGCGCCAGCAGCCAGGAAGGGGGCGACGGCTACACCTTC.

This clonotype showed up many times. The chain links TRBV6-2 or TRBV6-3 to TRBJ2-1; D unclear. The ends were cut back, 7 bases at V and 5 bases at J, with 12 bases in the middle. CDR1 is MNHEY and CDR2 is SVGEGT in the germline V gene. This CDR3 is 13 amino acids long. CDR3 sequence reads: CASTLGANNEQFF. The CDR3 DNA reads TGTGCCAGCACTTTAGGAGCGAACAATGAGCAGTTCTTC.